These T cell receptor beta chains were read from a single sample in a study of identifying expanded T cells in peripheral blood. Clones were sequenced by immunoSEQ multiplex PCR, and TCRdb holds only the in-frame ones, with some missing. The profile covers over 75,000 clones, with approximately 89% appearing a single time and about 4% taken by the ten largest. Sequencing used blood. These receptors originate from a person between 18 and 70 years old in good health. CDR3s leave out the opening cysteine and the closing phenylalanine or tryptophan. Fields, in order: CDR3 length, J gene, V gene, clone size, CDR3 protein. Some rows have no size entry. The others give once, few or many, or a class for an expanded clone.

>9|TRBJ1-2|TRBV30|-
ACSLRIGYT
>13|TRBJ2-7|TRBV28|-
ASSPRVGSNYEQY
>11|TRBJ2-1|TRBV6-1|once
ASSGFSANEQF
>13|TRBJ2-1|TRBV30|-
AWSSSGYSYNEQF
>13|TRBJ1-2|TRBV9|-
ASSVGQGWEGGYT
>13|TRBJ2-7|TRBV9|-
ASSVGDSGTYEQY
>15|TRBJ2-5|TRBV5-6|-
ASSLGLAGGGTETQY
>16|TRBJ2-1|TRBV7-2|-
ASFSGPQLGGRKNEQF
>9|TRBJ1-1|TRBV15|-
ATTFGTEAF
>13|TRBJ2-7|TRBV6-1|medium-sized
ASSELAGGSYEQY
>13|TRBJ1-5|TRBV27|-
ASRDGTGADQPQH
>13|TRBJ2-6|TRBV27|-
ASSSPSSGANVLT
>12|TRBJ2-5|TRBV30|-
AWSGGAEQETQY
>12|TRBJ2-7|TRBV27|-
ASGLSGDRYEQY
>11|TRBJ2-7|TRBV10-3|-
AISGVQGDEQY
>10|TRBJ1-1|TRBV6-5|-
ASSYRDTEAF
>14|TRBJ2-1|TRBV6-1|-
ASSEASGGAYNEQF
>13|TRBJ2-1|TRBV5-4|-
ASSLEASSYNEQF
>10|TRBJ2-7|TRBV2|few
ASARGGYEQY
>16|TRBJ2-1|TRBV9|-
ASSVRGGGGSSYNEQF
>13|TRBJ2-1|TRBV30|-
AWSAGTGFYNEQF
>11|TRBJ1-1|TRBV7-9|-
ASSLQGNTEAF
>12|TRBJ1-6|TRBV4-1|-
ASSQEVFQGPLH
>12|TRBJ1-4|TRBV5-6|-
ASSFWTGLEKLF
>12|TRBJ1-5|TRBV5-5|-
ASSSGMLNQPQH
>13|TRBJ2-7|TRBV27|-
ASSFSRDRASEQY
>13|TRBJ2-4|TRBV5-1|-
ASSFRSRGGNIQY
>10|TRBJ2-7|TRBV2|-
ASSGDSGEQY
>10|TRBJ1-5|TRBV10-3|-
AISGGDQPQH
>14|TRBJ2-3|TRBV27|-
ASSPLGAGGTDTQY
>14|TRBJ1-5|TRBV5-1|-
ASSLFHPYSNQPQH